These 29 T cell receptor beta chains originate from one sample sequenced in a study of blood T cell repertoires in COVID-19. Here immunoSEQ multiplex PCR was the method, and the copy in TCRdb shows in-frame clones only, minus some. Of roughly 200,000 clones listed, about four fifths are singletons. Sequencing was carried out using peripheral blood. The source of these receptors is a woman in her 40s with COVID-19, enrolled during active disease.

The genes are TRBV4-1 and TRBJ2-1; tentatively, D is TRBD1 (6 bases). The CDR3 runs 15 residues. Germline lookup yields CDR1 MGHRA and CDR2 YSYEKL. Trimming took 0 bases from V and 7 from J, leaving 13 bases between them. The CDR3, as DNA: TGCGCCAGCAGCCAAGAGTCCAGGGGTCGGAATGAGCAGTTCTTC. Encoded protein: CASSQESRGRNEQFF.

The CDR3 region has the DNA TGTGCCAGCCGGACAGCCTCTGGAAACACCATATATTTT. Amino acid sequence: CASRTASGNTIYF. The V call is TRBV27, the J call TRBJ1-3; a possible D gene is TRBD1 (6 bases). The CDR3 consists of 13 residues. V lost 8 bases to trimming and J lost 0 bases, with 8 bases between them. Germline lookup yields CDR1 MNHEY and CDR2 SMNVEV (reference sequence).

This clone came up a few times. This chain links TRBV18 with TRBJ2-1; D uncertain. CDR3 size: 16 residues. The ends were cut back, 6 bases at V and 3 bases at J, with 18 bases in the middle. Germline values: CDR1 KGHSH, CDR2 LQKENI. This CDR3 is CASSPINEAHYNEQFF. In nucleotides, the CDR3 is TGTGCCAGCTCCCCGATTAACGAAGCCCACTACAATGAGCAGTTCTTC.

This chain uses TRBV5-5 with TRBJ2-5; 9 nucleotides agree with TRBD2. Germline loops: CDR1 SGHKS, CDR2 YYEKEE (reference sequence). The length of the CDR3 is 14 residues. V was pared by 3 bases and J by 3 bases, with 3 bases of the junction left unmatched. The CDR3 sequence is CASSWIAGEETQYF. CDR3 nucleotide sequence: TGTGCCAGCAGCTGGATAGCGGGAGAAGAGACCCAGTACTTC.

The chain uses TRBV6-2 or TRBV6-3 and TRBJ1-2; D might be TRBD1 (6 bases). The germline V and J ends were trimmed by 4 bases and 3 bases, with 12 bases remaining between them. CDR3 length equals 14 residues. In germline, CDR1 is MNHEY, CDR2 SVGEGT. CDR3 coding DNA: TGTGCCAGCAGTTCCAGGGGCCGGGACTATGGCTACACCTTC. As protein: CASSSRGRDYGYTF.

J is TRBJ2-3 and V is TRBV7-9; D is uncertain. With 1 base removed from V and 6 bases from J, the gap between germline ends came to 8 bases. CDR1 and CDR2 (germline): SEHNR, FQNEAQ (reference sequence). The length of the CDR3 is 13 residues. CDR3 sequence: CASSLDGFDTQYF. The CDR3 coding sequence is TGTGCCAGCAGCTTAGATGGCTTCGATACGCAGTATTTT. The whole variable domain, filled in from reference TRBV7-9 and TRBJ2-3, reads DTGVSQNPRHKITKRGQNVTFRCDPISEHNRLYWYRQTLGQGPEFLTYFQNEAQLEKSRLLSDRFSAERPKGSFSTLEIQRTEQGDSAMYLCASSLDGFDTQYFGPGTRLTVL.

In this sample, this clone turned up a few times. This chain connects TRBV5-6 to TRBJ2-1; unclear D gene. Deletions cut 4 bases from V and 7 bases from J, with 6 bases between. Germline V gene sequence: CDR1 SGHDT, CDR2 YYEEEE. The CDR3 has 11 amino acids. CDR3 protein: CASSVRNEQFF. The DNA of the CDR3 is TGTGCCAGCAGCGTGAGGAATGAGCAGTTCTTC.

The chain recombines TRBV6-5 with TRBJ2-5; TRBD1 might be the D (6 bases). The CDR3 is 15 amino acids. The V end lost 4 bases, the J end lost 4 bases, and 16 bases lay between the germline ends. CDR1 and CDR2 from the germline V gene are MNHEY and SVGAGI. The CDR3 coding sequence is TGTGCCAGCAGTTCAGGGGTGGGTTGGACAGAGACCCAGTACTTC. Translated: CASSSGVGWTETQYF.

The CDR3 DNA sequence: TGTGCCAGCAAGCGACAGGGAAGCACTGAAGCTTTCTTT. Its protein is CASKRQGSTEAFF. V is TRBV2 and J is TRBJ1-1; TRBD1 matches at 7 bases. From germline, CDR1 is SNHLY and CDR2 FYNNEI. J lost 4 bases, V lost 7 bases, and 6 bases had no gene match. The CDR3 length is 13 residues.

This chain connects TRBV7-2 to TRBJ2-7; D is possibly TRBD1 (6 bases). CDR3 size: 15 residues. In germline, CDR1 is SGHTA, CDR2 FQGNSA. The V and J ends lost 4 bases and 2 bases respectively, with 15 bases between them. The CDR3 nucleotides are TGTGCCAGCAGCTCCCACAGGGAGATCCCCTACGAGCAGTACTTC. Residues: CASSSHREIPYEQYF. Variable domain in full (rest from reference TRBV7-2 and TRBJ2-7): GAGVSQSPSNKVTEKGKDVELRCDPISGHTALYWYRQSLGQGLEFLIYFQGNSAPDKSGLPSDRFSAERTGGSVSTLTIQRTQQEDSAVYLCASSSHREIPYEQYFGPGTRLTVT.

The J gene is TRBJ2-3, the V gene TRBV6-2 or TRBV6-3; 10 nucleotides match TRBD2. J was trimmed by 0 bases and V by 5 bases; bases with no gene match: 5. The CDR3 totals 16 residues. The germline V gene encodes CDR1 MNHEY and CDR2 SVGEGT. CDR3 amino acids: CASSPGTSVSTDTQYF. DNA of the CDR3: TGTGCCAGCAGTCCCGGGACTAGCGTGAGCACAGATACGCAGTATTTT.

This clone was observed once. This chain links TRBV3-1 (or the pseudogene TRBV3-2) with TRBJ2-3; D remains ambiguous. CDR3 size: 16 residues. Germline V gives CDR1 LGHDT, CDR2 YNNKEL (reference sequence). V lost 4 bases to trimming and J lost 0 bases, with 14 bases between them. Here the CDR3 reads CASSPQLAISTDTQYF. In DNA, the CDR3 is TGTGCCAGCAGCCCCCAGTTAGCCATTAGCACAGATACGCAGTATTTT.

Note on this clone: Other DNA sequences in this specimen translate into the identical CDR3. V and J are TRBV24-1 and TRBJ2-5; D not resolved. V lost 3 bases and J 5 bases, leaving 12 bases between the germline ends. From germline, CDR1 is KGHDR and CDR2 SFDVKD. This CDR3 is 14 amino acids long. The CDR3 nucleotides are TGTGCCACCAGTGATCCCCTCACCGGGGAGACCCAGTACTTC. This codes for CATSDPLTGETQYF.

The chain employs TRBV6-5 and TRBJ1-6; tentative D call: TRBD1 (6 bases). The CDR3 runs to 15 residues. Between the trimmed V and J ends, which lost 1 base and 8 bases, there was a span of 12 bases. Germline V gene data show CDR1 as MNHEY and CDR2 as SVGAGI. In DNA form, the CDR3 reads TGTGCCAGCAGTTACTACTCAGGGGCGGATTCACCCCTCCACTTT. It is translated as CASSYYSGADSPLHF.

CDR3 in DNA: TGTGCCAGTTCTTTGTCCTTGAGCACAGATACGCAGTATTTT. Protein product: CASSLSLSTDTQYF. The chain has TRBV18 and TRBJ2-3, with D uncertain. Germline lookup yields CDR1 KGHSH and CDR2 LQKENI. This CDR3 has 14 amino acids. V lost 9 bases and J lost 0, with 13 bases in between. The complete variable domain, with remaining parts taken from reference TRBV18 and TRBJ2-3, reads NAGVMQNPRHLVRRRGQEARLRCSPMKGHSHVYWYRQLPEEGLKFMVYLQKENIIDESGMPKERFSAEFPKEGPSILRIQQVVRGDSAAYFCASSLSLSTDTQYFGPGTRLTVL.

The chain carries TRBV6-2 or TRBV6-3 and TRBJ1-2; D unclear. The germline V gene has CDR1 MNHEY and CDR2 SVGEGT. The CDR3 consists of 13 residues. The germline V and J ends were trimmed by 6 bases and 8 bases, with 16 bases remaining between them. CDR3 residues: CASSSYGRAGYTF. CDR3 DNA: TGTGCCAGCAGCTCCTACGGGAGAGCGGGCTACACCTTC.

J is TRBJ2-1 and V is TRBV3-1 (or the pseudogene TRBV3-2); tentative D call: TRBD2 (5 bases). The germline V gene has CDR1 LGHDT and CDR2 YNNKEL (reference sequence). The CDR3 runs 16 residues. V lost 1 base to trimming and J lost 4 bases, with 14 bases between them. CDR3 bases: TGTGCCAGCAGCCAAGGGCCGGGGTCCGGATACAATGAGCAGTTCTTC. It translates to CASSQGPGSGYNEQFF.

V and J are TRBV30 and TRBJ2-6; a possible D gene is TRBD2 (5 bases). Germline values: CDR1 GTSNPN, CDR2 SVGIG (reference sequence). There are 15 residues in the CDR3. Trimming pared 0 bases from V and 1 base from J, leaving 7 bases between. CDR3: CAWSVGLSGANVLTF. The CDR3 DNA sequence: TGTGCCTGGAGTGTAGGACTTTCTGGGGCCAACGTCCTGACTTTC.

The chain combines TRBV5-1 with TRBJ2-6, with D possibly matching TRBD1 (5 bases). Deletions cut 0 bases from V and 4 bases from J, with 11 bases between. CDR3 length: 16 amino acids. The V gene's germline CDR1 is SGHRS and CDR2 YFSETQ. In nucleotides, the CDR3 is TGCGCCAGCAGCTTGGATGTGGGGCTAGGGGCCAACGTCCTGACTTTC. Translation: CASSLDVGLGANVLTF.

The genes are TRBV11-2 and TRBJ2-1; D is unclear. The germline V and J ends were trimmed by 1 base and 6 bases, with 13 bases remaining between them. Germline CDR1 is SGHAT and CDR2 is FQNNGV. This CDR3 has 15 residues. CDR3 bases: TGTGCCAGCAGCTTAGTCCCAGGCACTCGCAATGAGCAGTTCTTC. It specifies CASSLVPGTRNEQFF.

This sequence joins TRBV3-1 (or the pseudogene TRBV3-2) and TRBJ2-1, with D possibly TRBD2 on 6 matching bases. The V gene lost 5 bases and the J gene lost 9 bases, with 11 bases spanning the gap. This CDR3 is 12 amino acids long. Germline-derived CDR1 and CDR2 are LGHDT and YNNKEL (reference sequence). DNA of the CDR3: TGTGCCAGCAGCTTTCTGGAGGGTGAGCAGTTCTTC. It codes for CASSFLEGEQFF.

The rearrangement links TRBV11-2 to TRBJ2-2; 9 bases fit TRBD1. After removal of 3 bases from V and 1 base from J, the junction contained 6 bases not matched to a gene. CDR3 length: 17 amino acids. Germline V gene data show CDR1 as SGHAT and CDR2 as FQNNGV. CDR3 sequence (DNA): TGTGCCAGCAGCTTGAGGGGACAGGGCCTGAACACCGGGGAGCTGTTTTTT. It encodes CASSLRGQGLNTGELFF. Using reference TRBV11-2 and TRBJ2-2 for the parts outside the CDR3, the full variable domain is EAGVAQSPRYKIIEKRQSVAFWCNPISGHATLYWYQQILGQGPKLLIQFQNNGVVDDSQLPKDRFSAERLKGVDSTLKIQPAKLEDSAVYLCASSLRGQGLNTGELFFGEGSRLTVL.

Here the CDR3 reads CASSFLAGTDTQYF. The CDR3 DNA reads as TGCGCCAGCAGCTTCCTAGCGGGAACAGATACGCAGTATTTT. This sequence joins TRBV5-1 and TRBJ2-3, with 9 bases identical to TRBD2. J gave up 3 bases and V 2 bases, and 1 base lay outside the gene matches. CDR1 is SGHRS, CDR2 YFSETQ, per germline. The CDR3 is 14 residues long.

This sequence joins TRBV27 and TRBJ2-1; D possibly corresponds to TRBD2 (6 bases). The length of the CDR3 is 14 residues. V shed 3 bases and J shed 10 bases, with 16 bases lying between them. CDR1 and CDR2 from the germline V gene are MNHEY and SMNVEV (reference sequence). Here the CDR3 DNA reads TGTGCCAGCAGTTTTCCTACATCGGGAGCAGAGCAGTTCTTC. Its protein product is CASSFPTSGAEQFF.

CDR3 sequence: CASSLDRGPYTF. CDR3 coding DNA: TGTGCCAGCAGCTTAGACAGGGGGCCCTACACCTTC. This chain uses TRBV7-9 with TRBJ1-2; 9 bases map to TRBD1. J was trimmed by 10 bases and V by 1 base; bases with no gene match: 1. CDR1 is SEHNR, CDR2 FQNEAQ, per germline (reference sequence). CDR3 length: 12 residues.

This clone was counted once. The sample holds other DNA sequences that translate to the same CDR3. The chain links TRBV7-3 to TRBJ2-5, with D possibly matching TRBD1 (5 bases). This CDR3 has 13 amino acids. Per the germline V gene, CDR1 is SGHTA and CDR2 is FQGTGA. Trimming removed 5 bases from V and 3 bases from J, with 10 bases in between. CDR3 DNA: TGTGCCAGCAGCCCCAGGGTTGAAGAGACCCAGTACTTC. Amino acid sequence: CASSPRVEETQYF.

This clone came up once. V and J are TRBV3-1 (or the pseudogene TRBV3-2) and TRBJ2-2; D gene ambiguous. CDR3 size: 15 residues. Looked up from germline, CDR1 is LGHDT and CDR2 is YNNKEL (reference sequence). The V and J ends lost 1 base and 1 base respectively, with 7 bases between them. In DNA form, the CDR3 reads TGTGCCAGCAGCCAAGTTCTCCTGAACACCGGGGAGCTGTTTTTT. Encoded protein: CASSQVLLNTGELFF.

The chain joins TRBV5-6 to TRBJ2-7; D might be TRBD1 (6 bases). The length of the CDR3 is 14 residues. Germline assignment: CDR1 SGHDT and CDR2 YYEEEE. Deletions cut 6 bases from V and 4 bases from J, with 17 bases between. The CDR3, as DNA: TGTGCCAGCACCCCCCCGGACAGCTTATACGAGCAGTACTTC. Its protein product is CASTPPDSLYEQYF.

The chain couples TRBV3-1 (or the pseudogene TRBV3-2) to TRBJ2-3; 10 nucleotides line up with TRBD2. Germline V gene sequence: CDR1 LGHDT, CDR2 YNNKEL (reference sequence). The CDR3 has 16 residues. V trimming: 0 bases; J trimming: 7 bases; junction bases outside the gene matches: 7. The chain's CDR3 is CASSQDASGGAYTQYF. CDR3 nucleotide sequence: TGTGCCAGCAGCCAAGATGCCAGCGGGGGGGCGTATACGCAGTATTTT.